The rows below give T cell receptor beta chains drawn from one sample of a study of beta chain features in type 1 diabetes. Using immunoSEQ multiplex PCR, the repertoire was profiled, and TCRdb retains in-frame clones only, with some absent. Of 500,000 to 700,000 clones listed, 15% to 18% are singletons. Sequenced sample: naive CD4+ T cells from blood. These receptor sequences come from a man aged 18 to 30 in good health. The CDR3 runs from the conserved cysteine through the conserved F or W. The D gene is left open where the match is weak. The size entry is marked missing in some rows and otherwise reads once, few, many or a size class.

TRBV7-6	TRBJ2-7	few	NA	CASSLLVAGYYEQYF	TGTGCCAGCAGCTTACTTGTAGCAGGGTACTACGAGCAGTACTTC
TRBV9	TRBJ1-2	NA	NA	CASSVSRLDYGYTF	TGTGCCAGCAGCGTCTCCCGACTGGACTATGGCTACACCTTC
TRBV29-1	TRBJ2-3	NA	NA	CSVEARLTDTQYF	TGCAGCGTTGAGGCTAGATTAACAGATACGCAGTATTTT
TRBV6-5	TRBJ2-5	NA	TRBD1	CASRGDRVRETQYF	TGTGCCAGCAGGGGGGACAGGGTGAGAGAGACCCAGTACTTC
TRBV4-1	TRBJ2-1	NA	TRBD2	CASSPDPSGVYNEQFF	TGCGCCAGCAGCCCAGACCCTAGCGGGGTCTACAATGAGCAGTTCTTC
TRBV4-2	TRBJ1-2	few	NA	CASSQVAPVNYGYTF	TGTGCCAGCAGCCAAGTAGCTCCTGTCAACTATGGCTACACCTTC
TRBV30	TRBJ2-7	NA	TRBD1	CAWGPGGSYEQYF	TGTGCCTGGGGTCCAGGGGGCTCCTACGAGCAGTACTTC
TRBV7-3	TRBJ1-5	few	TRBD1	CASSPTGQGSQPQHF	TGTGCCAGCAGCCCGACCGGACAGGGAAGTCAGCCCCAGCATTTT
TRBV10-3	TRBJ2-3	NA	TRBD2	CAIMGTSGITDTQYF	TGTGCCATCATGGGGACTAGCGGAATCACAGATACGCAGTATTTT
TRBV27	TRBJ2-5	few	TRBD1	CASSYRTGRQETQYF	TGTGCCAGCAGTTACAGGACAGGGCGGCAAGAGACCCAGTACTTC
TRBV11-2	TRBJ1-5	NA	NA	CASSQDSNQPQHF	TGTGCCAGCAGCCAAGATAGCAATCAGCCCCAGCATTTT
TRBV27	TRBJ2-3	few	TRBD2	CASSLKGGGTDTQYF	TGTGCCAGCAGTTTAAAGGGAGGGGGCACAGATACGCAGTATTTT